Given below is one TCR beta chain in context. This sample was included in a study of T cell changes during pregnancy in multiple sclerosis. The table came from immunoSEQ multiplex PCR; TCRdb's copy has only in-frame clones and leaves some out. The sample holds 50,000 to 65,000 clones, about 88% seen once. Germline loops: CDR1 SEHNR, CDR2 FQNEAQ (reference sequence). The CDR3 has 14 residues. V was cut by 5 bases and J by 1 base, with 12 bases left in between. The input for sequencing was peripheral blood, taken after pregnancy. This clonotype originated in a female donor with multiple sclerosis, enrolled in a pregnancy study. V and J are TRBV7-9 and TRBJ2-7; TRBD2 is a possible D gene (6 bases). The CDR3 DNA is TGTGCCAGCAGCCAAGTGGAGGGGTCCTACGAGCAGTACTTC. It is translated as CASSQVEGSYEQYF.